Listed below are T cell receptor beta chains from one sample, sequenced in a study of technical replicates of blood from a handful of donors. Assay used: immunoSEQ multiplex PCR; TCRdb lists only in-frame clones, some missing. The sample comprises tens of thousands of clones, over 85% of which are singletons, and less than 4.5% rests with the top ten. The specimen sequenced was PBMCs. All receptors derive from a human donor in good health. Some clones in this sample may be carry-over from other donors' samples. CDR3s include the opening cysteine and the closing phenylalanine or tryptophan. The order of the fields is J gene, V gene, D gene, clone size, CDR3 protein, CDR3 DNA. The D gene is left open where the match is weak. A row's size may be missing; if present it is once, few, many or a size class.

TRBJ2-3 TRBV4-1 TRBD2 . CASSQDLAGGDTQYF TGCGCCAGCAGCCAAGATCTGGCGGGAGGCGATACGCAGTATTTT
TRBJ2-2 TRBV5-1 . . CASSLGLIEVNRELFF TGCGCCAGCAGCTTGGGGCTCATTGAAGTTAACCGGGAGCTGTTTTTT
TRBJ2-1 TRBV4-3 TRBD2 . CASSQGLAFYNEQFF TGCGCCAGCAGCCAGGGACTAGCGTTTTACAATGAGCAGTTCTTC
TRBJ2-3 TRBV7-9 . . CASSGQGGGTDTQYF TGTGCCAGCAGCGGACAGGGAGGGGGCACAGATACGCAGTATTTT
TRBJ2-7 TRBV6-6 . . CASSKQDSYEQYF TGTGCCAGCAGTAAACAGGACTCCTACGAGCAGTACTTC
TRBJ2-7 TRBV11-2 . few CASSKVGGLGSSYEQYF TGTGCCAGCAGTAAAGTCGGGGGTCTTGGGAGCTCCTACGAGCAGTACTTC
TRBJ2-5 TRBV6-1 TRBD2 . CASSFASGGRETQYF TGTGCCAGCTCCTTCGCTAGCGGGGGGCGGGAGACCCAGTACTTC
TRBJ2-3 TRBV9 . . CASSVGSSLWVADTQYF TGTGCCAGCAGCGTAGGCTCTAGCTTATGGGTCGCAGATACGCAGTATTTT
TRBJ2-1 TRBV4-1 TRBD1 . CASSQRTGDEQFF TGCGCCAGCAGCCAGAGGACAGGGGATGAGCAGTTCTTC
TRBJ1-4 TRBV2 TRBD1 few CASRLTGGSNEKLFF TGTGCCAGCAGACTAACAGGGGGCAGTAATGAAAAACTGTTTTTT
TRBJ1-1 TRBV4-2 . . CASSNPTVMNTEAFF TGTGCCAGCAGCAACCCGACAGTTATGAACACTGAAGCTTTCTTT
TRBJ2-1 TRBV12-5 . once CASAYDTSRAPYGGNEQFF TGTGCTAGTGCCTATGACACCAGTCGGGCCCCTTATGGCGGGAATGAGCAGTTCTTC
TRBJ2-2 TRBV5-1 TRBD2 . CASSLVGRETGELFF TGCGCCAGCAGCTTGGTCGGGAGGGAAACCGGGGAGCTGTTTTTT
TRBJ2-6 TRBV5-1 . . CASSPGAGANVLTF TGCGCCAGCTCTCCAGGGGCTGGGGCCAACGTCCTGACTTTC
TRBJ2-1 TRBV19 TRBD2 . CASRRTSGTYNEQFF TGTGCCAGTAGGAGGACTAGCGGGACCTACAATGAGCAGTTCTTC
TRBJ2-1 TRBV5-8 . . CASSSLSGYNEQFF TGTGCCAGCAGCTCGCTTTCCGGGTACAATGAGCAGTTCTTC
TRBJ1-6 TRBV6-1 . . CASSERGTSPLHF TGTGCCAGCAGTGAAAGGGGTACTTCACCCCTCCACTTT
TRBJ2-5 TRBV30 . . CAWSVRRGYQETQYF TGTGCCTGGAGTGTACGTAGGGGGTACCAAGAGACCCAGTACTTC
TRBJ2-1 TRBV7-3 TRBD2 . CASSSRTSGAYNEQFF TGTGCCAGCAGCTCCAGGACTAGCGGGGCCTACAATGAGCAGTTCTTC
TRBJ1-2 TRBV19 . . CASRPGTLRNYGYTF TGTGCCAGTCGCCCAGGGACACTCCGAAACTATGGCTACACCTTC
TRBJ2-1 TRBV10-1 . . CASSESKVALPGQFF TGCGCCAGCAGTGAGTCGAAGGTGGCGCTTCCGGGGCAGTTCTTC
TRBJ2-5 TRBV5-1 . . CASSGSGWTQYF TGCGCCAGCAGCGGATCGGGATGGACCCAGTACTTC
TRBJ2-7 TRBV6-9 . once CASSYSRPGAHEQYF TGTGCCAGCAGTTATTCTAGGCCAGGGGCCCACGAGCAGTACTTC
TRBJ2-2 TRBV5-1 TRBD1 . CASSPFQGVDTGELFF TGCGCCAGCAGCCCGTTTCAGGGGGTCGACACCGGGGAGCTGTTTTTT
TRBJ2-5 TRBV2 . once CASSVRERETQYF TGTGCCAGCAGTGTGAGGGAGAGGGAGACCCAGTACTTC
TRBJ2-5 TRBV7-8 TRBD1 once CASSGGTVRETQYF TGTGCCAGCAGCGGTGGGACAGTCAGAGAGACCCAGTACTTC
TRBJ1-2 TRBV5-1 . . CASSLGRNYGYTF TGCGCCAGCAGCTTGGGCCGGAACTATGGCTACACCTTC
TRBJ2-5 TRBV5-1 TRBD1 . CASSPKTGQETQYF TGCGCCAGCAGCCCGAAGACAGGGCAAGAGACCCAGTACTTC
TRBJ1-6 TRBV7-2 TRBD1 . CASSLAGTGTNSPLHF TGTGCCAGCAGCCTAGCCGGGACAGGGACAAATTCACCCCTCCACTTT
TRBJ2-3 TRBV10-3 TRBD2 . CAMGSGAGKGDTQYF TGTGCCATGGGAAGCGGGGCCGGAAAGGGGGATACGCAGTATTTT
TRBJ1-5 TRBV29-1 TRBD1 . CSVLERGDRGFQPQHF TGCAGCGTACTAGAAAGGGGGGACAGGGGATTTCAGCCCCAGCATTTT
TRBJ1-2 TRBV10-3 . . CAISEVREYGYTF TGTGCCATCAGTGAGGTCCGCGAGTATGGCTACACCTTC
TRBJ2-5 TRBV6-1 . . CASSRQSGETQYF TGTGCCAGCAGCAGACAGTCAGGGGAGACCCAGTACTTC
TRBJ2-2 TRBV9 TRBD2 . CASSYTGTSNTGELFF TGCGCCAGCAGCTACACCGGGACTAGCAACACCGGGGAGCTGTTTTTT
TRBJ1-1 TRBV6-5 TRBD1 . CASSLDRGGTEAFF TGTGCCAGCAGTCTAGACAGGGGTGGAACTGAAGCTTTCTTT
TRBJ1-1 TRBV6-5 . once CASSYGGRNTEAFF TGTGCCAGCAGTTATGGGGGCAGGAACACTGAAGCTTTCTTT
TRBJ1-1 TRBV10-3 TRBD1 . CAIRGDRGRGTEAFF TGTGCCATCAGAGGGGACAGGGGGCGCGGGACTGAAGCTTTCTTT
TRBJ2-3 TRBV30 . once CAWCGWVGTDTQYF TGTGCCTGGTGCGGTTGGGTAGGCACAGATACGCAGTATTTT
TRBJ1-6 TRBV27 TRBD1 . CASRPRTGGLAPLHF TGTGCCAGCAGACCCCGGACAGGGGGCCTCGCACCCCTCCACTTT
TRBJ1-6 TRBV19 . . CASSIDQGGMGSPLHF TGTGCCAGTAGTATAGATCAAGGGGGTATGGGCTCACCCCTCCACTTT
TRBJ2-2 TRBV18 . once CASSPYTGELFF TGTGCCAGCTCACCCTATACCGGGGAGCTGTTTTTT
TRBJ2-3 TRBV5-5 . once CASSSFGPGTDTQYF TGTGCCAGCAGCTCATTCGGACCAGGGACAGATACGCAGTATTTT